This T cell receptor beta chain was retrieved from a study of T cells in narcolepsy. Study-level points and caveats: HCRT-specific and TRIB2-specific autoreactive clonotypes appeared among same-patient CSF and blood CD4+ clonotypes.

This clone was seen only a few times. What it binds is not known. Trimming took off 7 bases at V and 2 bases at J, with 6 bases between the two ends. This CDR3 is built from 11 residues. Germline V gene sequence: CDR1 LGHNT, CDR2 FRNRAP. Repertoires were generated with immunoSEQ multiplex PCR, while TCRdb's copy carries only in-frame clones and drops some. The profile shows some 37,000 clones, approximately 85% of them singletons. Sequences were obtained from CD45RA- memory CD4+ T cells from PBMCs. The chain joins TRBV12-5 to TRBJ2-7; the D is unclear. The clonotype comes from a human donor with narcolepsy. Here the CDR3 reads CASVLTYEQYF. CDR3 bases: TGTGCTAGTGTCCTTACCTACGAGCAGTACTTC.